The next 30 T cell receptor beta chains were all read from a single sample in a study of blood T cell repertoires in COVID-19. The protocol was immunoSEQ multiplex PCR, while the TCRdb copy is restricted to in-frame clones and leaves out a portion. The sample has more than 85,000 clones, 70% to 90% seen once. What was sequenced was peripheral blood. These receptors were taken from a man in his fifties or sixties with COVID-19, enrolled during active disease.

The CDR3 sequence is CSVKTGTGNTGELFF. The CDR3 DNA follows: TGCAGCGTTAAAACCGGGACAGGGAACACCGGGGAGCTGTTTTTT. The chain joins TRBV29-1 to TRBJ2-2, with 8 bases that match TRBD1. The V and J ends lost 5 bases and 1 base, in that order; junction bases with no gene match: 6. The CDR3 spans 15 residues. The germline gives CDR1 SQVTM, CDR2 ANQGSEA.

The CDR3 region has the DNA TGTGCCACCAGCAGAGATACAGGGGGAACGAACTATGGCTACACCTTC. It translates to CATSRDTGGTNYGYTF. This rearrangement joins TRBV15 to TRBJ1-2; 8 nucleotides line up with TRBD1. Germline CDR1 LNHNV, CDR2 YYDKDF (reference sequence). The CDR3 has 16 amino acids. V was pared by 0 bases and J by 2 bases, with 5 bases of the junction left unmatched.

This clone occurred once. The genes are TRBV11-2 and TRBJ2-7; 8 bases are shared with TRBD1. CDR3 length: 17 residues. With 5 bases clipped from V and 0 bases from J, the junction kept 12 bases outside the gene matches. Germline CDR1 reads SGHAT; CDR2 reads FQNNGV. The CDR3 DNA is TGTGCCAGCAGCCCCAGGCCGGGACAGGTACTCTCCTACGAGCAGTACTTC. As protein: CASSPRPGQVLSYEQYF.

The chain recombines TRBV5-1 with TRBJ2-3, with 12 positions matching TRBD2. V dropped 4 bases and J dropped 2; count of bases not matched to a gene: 11. The CDR3 totals 18 residues. Germline V gene sequence: CDR1 SGHRS, CDR2 YFSETQ. CDR3 in DNA: TGCGCCAGCAGCCCGGGGACTAGCGGGCCCCACTACACAGATACGCAGTATTTT. Residues: CASSPGTSGPHYTDTQYF.

V usage is TRBV27 and J usage is TRBJ2-1; D is unclear. Trimming left V 2 bases short and J 2 bases short, with 7 bases between. Germline CDR1 reads MNHEY; CDR2 reads SMNVEV (reference sequence). CDR3 length equals 14 residues. The CDR3 nucleotides read TGTGCCAGCAGTTTAGCTCAGACCTACAATGAGCAGTTCTTC. Its protein product is CASSLAQTYNEQFF.

The rearrangement uses TRBV23-1 and TRBJ1-1, with D possibly being TRBD1 (6 bases). TRBV23-1 is an ORF for which the function is uncertain. The CDR3 runs to 18 residues. V gave up 0 bases and J gave up 6 bases, with 23 bases separating them. The CDR3 DNA reads as TGCGCCAGCAGTCAATCAAAGAGAGGTCGAACAGGGTGGTCTGAAGCTTTCTTT. Its translation is CASSQSKRGRTGWSEAFF.

The V gene is TRBV19, the J gene TRBJ2-7, with D maybe TRBD2 (6 bases). This CDR3 has 14 residues. V shed 4 bases and J shed 5 bases, with 15 bases lying between them. Germline V gene sequence: CDR1 LNHDA, CDR2 SQIVND (reference sequence). In DNA form, the CDR3 reads TGTGCCAGTAGTACGATAAGAGGGACTGACGAGCAGTACTTC. Translated, it gives CASSTIRGTDEQYF.

As for this clone: Germline is not matched at one junction end, which may reflect a read error. V and J are TRBV14 and TRBJ1-2; tentatively, D is TRBD1 (5 bases). CDR3 length equals 13 residues. CDR1 SGHDN and CDR2 FVKESK come from the germline V gene. CDR3 sequence reads: CASSEDRLYGYTF. CDR3 DNA: TGTGCCAGCAGCGAAGACAGACTCTATGGCTACACCTTC.

CDR3 DNA sequence: TGTGCCAGCAGCTTACTTGGGGGGAGCACTGAAGCTTTCTTT. This translates into CASSLLGGSTEAFF. The chain carries TRBV7-2 and TRBJ1-1; D possibly corresponds to TRBD1 (5 bases). This CDR3 region has 14 residues. V gave up 2 bases and J gave up 4 bases, with 11 bases separating them. Germline lookup yields CDR1 SGHTA and CDR2 FQGNSA.

This clone has only one observation. The rearrangement uses TRBV18 and TRBJ2-7; D might be TRBD1 (6 bases). Looked up from germline, CDR1 is KGHSH and CDR2 is LQKENI. V lost 3 bases, J lost 0 bases, and 15 bases lay in between. This CDR3 has 16 amino acids. CDR3 sequence reads: CASSPPGTLSSYEQYF. The CDR3 region has the DNA TGTGCCAGCTCACCGCCCGGGACACTCAGCTCCTACGAGCAGTACTTC.

CDR3 residues: CASSLARPDRSSGNTIYF. The CDR3, as DNA: TGTGCCAGCAGCTTGGCCCGTCCGGACAGGAGCTCTGGAAACACCATATATTTT. This chain links TRBV5-4 with TRBJ1-3; 7 bases line up with TRBD1. The CDR3 consists of 18 residues. V lost 0 bases and J lost 0; bases outside the gene matches: 9. The germline V gene has CDR1 SGHNT and CDR2 YYREEE (reference sequence).

This chain uses TRBV5-5 with TRBJ2-3; possible D gene TRBD1, 6 bases. Germline V gene data show CDR1 as SGHKS and CDR2 as YYEKEE (reference sequence). This CDR3 has 14 residues. Trimming removed 4 bases from V and 0 bases from J, with 9 bases in between. The CDR3 DNA follows: TGTGCCAGCAGCCGCGACAGGAGCACAGATACGCAGTATTTT. Protein product: CASSRDRSTDTQYF.

The chain uses TRBV6-6 and TRBJ1-5, with D perhaps TRBD1 (5 bases). With 7 bases removed from V and 0 bases from J, the gap between germline ends came to 13 bases. This CDR3 spans 15 amino acids. CDR1 and CDR2 from the germline V gene are MNHNY and SVGAGI (reference sequence). The CDR3 is CASTKGRYSNQPQHF. DNA for the CDR3: TGTGCCAGCACCAAGGGGCGGTATAGCAATCAGCCCCAGCATTTT.

J is TRBJ2-3 and V is TRBV13, with TRBD2 matching 12 bases. Trimming at V came to 5 bases and at J to 0 bases, leaving 3 bases not matched to a gene. The CDR3 consists of 16 residues. Germline V gene sequence: CDR1 PRHDT, CDR2 FYEKMQ (reference sequence). CDR3 amino acids: CASSRTSGTSTDTQYF. In DNA form, the CDR3 reads TGTGCCAGCAGCCGGACTAGCGGGACTAGCACAGATACGCAGTATTTT. Using reference TRBV13 and TRBJ2-3 for the parts outside the CDR3, the full variable domain is AAGVIQSPRHLIKEKRETATLKCYPIPRHDTVYWYQQGPGQDPQFLISFYEKMQSDKGSIPDRFSAQQFSDYHSELNMSSLELGDSALYFCASSRTSGTSTDTQYFGPGTRLTVL.

The chain links TRBV9 to TRBJ2-3, with D uncertain. Trimming cost V 3 bases and J 1 base, with 15 bases left between them. The CDR3 contains 16 residues. Germline V gene lookup returns CDR1 SGDLS and CDR2 YYNGEE. The CDR3 DNA is TGTGCCAGCAGCGCCAATGGTCGGGTCCGCACAGATACGCAGTATTTT. Residues: CASSANGRVRTDTQYF.

The chain combines TRBV2 with TRBJ1-6, with 11 bases identical to TRBD1. CDR1 and CDR2 (germline): SNHLY, FYNNEI. The CDR3 extends over 15 amino acids. After removal of 5 bases from V and 9 bases from J, the junction contained 6 bases not matched to a gene. The CDR3 here is CASSRDRGTASPLHF. The CDR3, as DNA: TGTGCCAGCAGTCGGGACAGGGGGACGGCTTCACCCCTCCACTTT. The variable domain in full, with the rest retrieved from reference TRBV2 and TRBJ1-6, is EPEVTQTPSHQVTQMGQEVILRCVPISNHLYFYWYRQILGQKVEFLVSFYNNEISEKSEIFDDQFSVERPDGSNFTLKIRSTKLEDSAMYFCASSRDRGTASPLHFGNGTRLTVT.

The gene calls are TRBV10-3 and TRBJ2-5; TRBD1 matches 7 bases. CDR3 size: 15 residues. The germline CDR1 and CDR2 sequences are ENHRY and SYGVKD. J was trimmed by 3 bases and V by 1 base; bases with no gene match: 5. The CDR3 sequence is CAISEYGQDEETQYF. CDR3 nucleotide sequence: TGTGCCATCAGTGAGTACGGACAGGACGAAGAGACCCAGTACTTC.

This chain joins TRBV2 and TRBJ1-2; D is perhaps TRBD1 (6 bases). Trimming stripped 6 bases from V and 5 bases from J, with 13 bases between. The CDR3 has 13 amino acids. The V gene's germline CDR1 is SNHLY and CDR2 FYNNEI. CDR3 coding DNA: TGTGCCAGCAGCGAGGCGGACAGATATGGCTACACCTTC. It codes for CASSEADRYGYTF. Drawing the rest from reference TRBV2 and TRBJ1-2, the complete variable domain is EPEVTQTPSHQVTQMGQEVILRCVPISNHLYFYWYRQILGQKVEFLVSFYNNEISEKSEIFDDQFSVERPDGSNFTLKIRSTKLEDSAMYFCASSEADRYGYTFGSGTRLTVV.

The chain has TRBV2 and TRBJ1-6, with D possibly matching TRBD1 (5 bases). The CDR3 contains 13 residues. The germline V gene has CDR1 SNHLY and CDR2 FYNNEI. Trimming left V 2 bases short and J 11 bases short, with 10 bases between. CDR3 sequence (DNA): TGTGCCAGCAGTGAATCGGGGGTTACACCCCTCCACTTT. The encoded protein is CASSESGVTPLHF.

V is TRBV5-1 and J is TRBJ1-1; D unclear. Germline V gene lookup returns CDR1 SGHRS and CDR2 YFSETQ. V was trimmed by 4 bases and J by 0 bases, leaving 16 bases between them. The CDR3 spans 16 residues. Here the CDR3 DNA reads TGCGCCAGCAGCACAGACCCGTCGGGAGTGAACACTGAAGCTTTCTTT. Its protein product is CASSTDPSGVNTEAFF.

Regarding this clone: The junction does not match germline at one end; this may be a read error. The V call is TRBV5-1, the J call TRBJ1-1; possible D gene TRBD1, 5 bases. This CDR3 has 13 amino acids. Looked up from germline, CDR1 is SGHRS and CDR2 is YFSETQ. The CDR3 loop is CASSLRQTTQAFF. Written as DNA, the CDR3 is TGCGCCAGCAGCTTGCGACAGACCACTCAAGCTTTCTTT. The full variable domain, rest sourced from reference TRBV5-1 and TRBJ1-1, is KAGVTQTPRYLIKTRGQQVTLSCSPISGHRSVSWYQQTPGQGLQFLFEYFSETQRNKGNFPGRFSGRQFSNSRSEMNVSTLELGDSALYLCASSLRQTTQAFFGQGTRLTVV.

The CDR3 protein is CASSLSGVVTEAFF. The CDR3 DNA sequence: TGCGCCAGCAGCTTGTCAGGGGTTGTGACTGAAGCTTTCTTT. The chain uses TRBV5-1 and TRBJ1-1, with D possibly TRBD1 on 6 matching bases. The CDR3 sequence is 14 residues long. Per the germline V gene, CDR1 is SGHRS and CDR2 is YFSETQ. Trimming shortened V by 1 base and J by 5 bases, and 12 bases separated the two germline ends.

This sequence joins TRBV5-4 and TRBJ2-3; 8 bases fit TRBD2. The CDR3 length is 15 residues. The V gene's germline CDR1 is SGHNT and CDR2 YYREEE (reference sequence). V gave up 7 bases and J gave up 0 bases; unmatched junction bases: 7. This CDR3 is CASSTGGRSTDTQYF. CDR3 sequence (DNA): TGTGCCAGCTCCACGGGGGGGCGTAGCACAGATACGCAGTATTTT.

The chain links TRBV7-2 to TRBJ1-3; the D gene is possibly TRBD1 (6 bases). The CDR3 is made up of 15 amino acids. Germline V lookup: CDR1 SGHTA, CDR2 FQGNSA. Between the trimmed V and J ends, which lost 2 bases and 8 bases, there was a span of 16 bases. The CDR3 bases are TGTGCCAGCAGCTTATTTACAGGGCGTGGGTACACCATATATTTT. It is translated as CASSLFTGRGYTIYF.

The rearrangement links TRBV18 to TRBJ1-4; TRBD1 is a possible D gene (5 bases). The V and J ends lost 4 bases and 12 bases respectively, with 12 bases between them. CDR1 and CDR2 from the germline V gene are KGHSH and LQKENI. CDR3 length: 12 residues. Here the CDR3 reads CASSRQPGELFF. CDR3 nucleotide sequence: TGTGCCAGCTCACGACAGCCGGGGGAACTGTTTTTT.

This chain links TRBV3-1 (or the pseudogene TRBV3-2) with TRBJ1-1; D may be TRBD1 (5 bases). V was shortened by 3 bases and J by 4 bases, with 15 bases between the two germline ends. This CDR3 spans 15 amino acids. The germline CDR1 and CDR2 sequences are LGHDT and YNNKEL (reference sequence). This chain's CDR3 is CASSQNLRVSTEAFF. DNA for the CDR3: TGTGCCAGCAGCCAGAACCTCAGGGTTTCCACTGAAGCTTTCTTT.

This sequence joins TRBV11-2 and TRBJ2-7; D call uncertain. The CDR3 runs to 15 residues. Trimming shortened V by 1 base and J by 3 bases, and 13 bases separated the two germline ends. Germline assignment: CDR1 SGHAT and CDR2 FQNNGV. For the CDR3, the DNA is TGTGCCAGCAGCTTAGGTTTCCTAAACGACTACGAGCAGTACTTC. The encoded protein is CASSLGFLNDYEQYF. Full variable domain (rest looked up from reference TRBV11-2 and TRBJ2-7): EAGVAQSPRYKIIEKRQSVAFWCNPISGHATLYWYQQILGQGPKLLIQFQNNGVVDDSQLPKDRFSAERLKGVDSTLKIQPAKLEDSAVYLCASSLGFLNDYEQYFGPGTRLTVT.

The chain carries TRBV5-1 and TRBJ2-7; perhaps TRBD1 as D (5 bases). Germline CDR1 is SGHRS and CDR2 is YFSETQ. V lost 5 bases and J lost 9, with 18 bases in between. This CDR3 comprises 13 residues. The CDR3 region is CASSSDTPSGQYF. The DNA of the CDR3 is TGCGCCAGCAGTTCGGACACCCCGTCCGGGCAGTACTTC.

In DNA form, the CDR3 reads TGTGCCAGCTCCCGATCGGTGGCCTACGAGCAGTACTTC. Translation gives CASSRSVAYEQYF. The genes are TRBV6-5 and TRBJ2-7; unclear D gene. The CDR3 is 13 amino acids. Trimming pared 8 bases from V and 2 bases from J, leaving 13 bases between. CDR1 is MNHEY and CDR2 is SVGAGI in the germline V gene.

The V gene is TRBV12-5, the J gene TRBJ2-1; 12 nucleotides match TRBD2. Germline V gene data show CDR1 as LGHNT and CDR2 as FRNRAP. Losses at the gene ends were 3 bases for V and 4 bases for J; bases not matched to a gene: 13. The CDR3 sequence is 19 residues long. The CDR3, as DNA: TGTGCTAGTGGTTTAGCGACTAGCGGGGGATCAGGGGGTTACAATGAGCAGTTCTTC. Its protein product is CASGLATSGGSGGYNEQFF.